Here is one TCR beta chain with its context. What it binds is not known. Assay used: immunoSEQ multiplex PCR; TCRdb lists only in-frame clones, some missing. The data hold approximately 110,000 clones, with over 75% observed a single time. These data belong to a study of T cell responses to AZD1222 COVID-19 vaccine. Whole-study findings and limits: Sampling captured repertoires only after the peak T cell response. Most donors were white British and more were female, and clonal diversity was possibly underestimated.

In germline, CDR1 is LNHNV, CDR2 YYDKDF (reference sequence). This CDR3 is 15 amino acids long. Trimming took off 4 bases at V and 0 bases at J, with 10 bases between the two ends. This chain joins TRBV15 and TRBJ1-3; D ambiguous. Source: peripheral blood, taken on day 0 of AZD1222 vaccination. This sequence was found in an adult in good health. The CDR3, as DNA: TGTGCCACCAGCACTCGACGGACCTCTGGAAACACCATATATTTT. The encoded protein is CATSTRRTSGNTIYF.